Listed below are T cell receptor beta chains from one sample, sequenced in a study of blood T cell repertoires in COVID-19. Only in-frame clones appear in the TCRdb table, and some are missing; sequencing was by immunoSEQ multiplex PCR. In the table there are tens of thousands of clones, roughly 80% of which are singletons. Sequenced material: peripheral blood. These receptors came from an older woman with acute or convalescent COVID-19. Each CDR3 is given with its conserved first and last residue. A D gene is named only where the DNA matches it firmly. The size field is filled for only some rows; it gives once, few, many or a size class.

clone size: once; V gene: TRBV6-1; D gene: TRBD2; J gene: TRBJ2-7; CDR3 protein: CASSDLGTSSYEQYF; CDR3 DNA: TGTGCCAGCAGTGACCTCGGGACTAGCTCCTACGAGCAGTACTTC
clone size: -; V gene: TRBV6-5; D gene: -; J gene: TRBJ1-6; CDR3 protein: CASSYRSKEGSPLHF; CDR3 DNA: TGTGCCAGCAGTTACCGGTCCAAAGAGGGTTCACCCCTCCACTTT
clone size: -; V gene: TRBV7-6; D gene: -; J gene: TRBJ2-2; CDR3 protein: CASSSRALNTGELFF; CDR3 DNA: TGTGCCAGCAGCTCTCGCGCGCTCAACACCGGGGAGCTGTTTTTT
clone size: -; V gene: TRBV9; D gene: TRBD1; J gene: TRBJ1-1; CDR3 protein: CASSYYRDRVPEAFF; CDR3 DNA: TGTGCCAGCAGCTATTACCGGGACAGGGTGCCGGAAGCTTTCTTT
clone size: few; V gene: TRBV14; D gene: TRBD1; J gene: TRBJ2-5; CDR3 protein: CASSQNRGQETQYF; CDR3 DNA: TGTGCCAGCAGCCAGAACAGGGGACAAGAGACCCAGTACTTC
clone size: -; V gene: TRBV13; D gene: -; J gene: TRBJ1-6; CDR3 protein: CASSLAAGLNSPLHF; CDR3 DNA: TGTGCCAGCAGCTTAGCCGCAGGGCTTAATTCACCCCTCCACTTT
clone size: -; V gene: TRBV2; D gene: TRBD1; J gene: TRBJ1-4; CDR3 protein: CARQGSRKLFF; CDR3 DNA: TGTGCCCGACAGGGATCCCGAAAACTGTTTTTT
clone size: -; V gene: TRBV13; D gene: TRBD1; J gene: TRBJ1-3; CDR3 protein: CASSWTGAGNTIYF; CDR3 DNA: TGTGCCAGCAGCTGGACAGGGGCTGGAAACACCATATATTTT
clone size: -; V gene: TRBV27; D gene: -; J gene: TRBJ1-5; CDR3 protein: CASRQTGPYSNQPQHF; CDR3 DNA: TGTGCCAGCAGGCAAACAGGGCCCTATAGCAATCAGCCCCAGCATTTT
clone size: -; V gene: TRBV2; D gene: TRBD1; J gene: TRBJ1-4; CDR3 protein: CASRRGQDEKLFF; CDR3 DNA: TGTGCCAGCAGGAGGGGGCAGGATGAAAAACTGTTTTTT
clone size: -; V gene: TRBV24-1; D gene: TRBD1; J gene: TRBJ2-2; CDR3 protein: CATSDPWTGRTGELFF; CDR3 DNA: TGTGCCACCAGTGATCCGTGGACAGGGAGGACCGGGGAGCTGTTTTTT
clone size: -; V gene: TRBV10-2; D gene: -; J gene: TRBJ1-5; CDR3 protein: CASSDVGQPQHF; CDR3 DNA: TGCGCCAGCAGTGATGTCGGTCAGCCCCAGCATTTT
clone size: once; V gene: TRBV6-6; D gene: TRBD1; J gene: TRBJ1-2; CDR3 protein: CASSPGTGSWSSDGYTF; CDR3 DNA: TGTGCCAGCAGTCCCGGGACAGGGAGCTGGTCGTCAGATGGCTACACCTTC
clone size: once; V gene: TRBV2; D gene: TRBD1; J gene: TRBJ2-3; CDR3 protein: CASSDQVLGGSGQGDTDTQYF; CDR3 DNA: TGTGCCAGCAGTGATCAAGTTCTTGGGGGATCAGGACAGGGTGACACAGATACGCAGTATTTT
clone size: -; V gene: TRBV6-5; D gene: -; J gene: TRBJ2-1; CDR3 protein: CASSPSGHYNEQFF; CDR3 DNA: TGTGCCAGCAGTCCCAGCGGGCACTACAATGAGCAGTTCTTC
clone size: -; V gene: TRBV5-8; D gene: TRBD1; J gene: TRBJ1-5; CDR3 protein: CASSLTGRGQRGNQPQHF; CDR3 DNA: TGTGCCAGCAGCTTGACTGGCAGGGGGCAAAGGGGCAATCAGCCCCAGCATTTT
clone size: -; V gene: TRBV5-6; D gene: -; J gene: TRBJ1-1; CDR3 protein: CASSIFRGGQSVNTEAFF; CDR3 DNA: TGTGCCAGCAGCATTTTCCGGGGGGGGCAGAGTGTGAACACTGAAGCTTTCTTT
clone size: few; V gene: TRBV7-9; D gene: TRBD1; J gene: TRBJ1-6; CDR3 protein: CASSLGDSSPLHF; CDR3 DNA: TGTGCCAGCAGCTTAGGGGACAGCTCACCCCTCCACTTT
clone size: -; V gene: TRBV14; D gene: -; J gene: TRBJ2-2; CDR3 protein: CASSFTRSGELFF; CDR3 DNA: TGTGCCAGCAGCTTCACGAGGTCCGGGGAGCTGTTTTTT
clone size: -; V gene: TRBV11-2; D gene: TRBD1; J gene: TRBJ1-4; CDR3 protein: CASSPRQGNEKLFF; CDR3 DNA: TGTGCCAGCAGCCCGAGACAGGGCAATGAAAAACTGTTTTTT
clone size: -; V gene: TRBV29-1; D gene: -; J gene: TRBJ2-5; CDR3 protein: CSVGGTAGTQYF; CDR3 DNA: TGCAGCGTTGGGGGCACAGCGGGGACCCAGTACTTC
clone size: few; V gene: TRBV14; D gene: -; J gene: TRBJ1-1; CDR3 protein: CASSLPGMTTEAFF; CDR3 DNA: TGTGCCAGCAGCCTACCAGGGATGACGACTGAAGCTTTCTTT
clone size: -; V gene: TRBV7-3; D gene: TRBD2; J gene: TRBJ2-1; CDR3 protein: CASSPGGTSYNEQFF; CDR3 DNA: TGTGCCAGCAGCCCCGGGGGGACCTCCTACAATGAGCAGTTCTTC
clone size: -; V gene: TRBV25-1; D gene: TRBD1; J gene: TRBJ1-4; CDR3 protein: CASSATGGTEKLFF; CDR3 DNA: TGTGCCAGCAGTGCGACAGGGGGGACTGAAAAACTGTTTTTT
clone size: -; V gene: TRBV28; D gene: -; J gene: TRBJ1-2; CDR3 protein: CASSLGGSHHGYTF; CDR3 DNA: TGTGCCAGCAGTTTAGGAGGGTCTCACCATGGCTACACCTTC
clone size: -; V gene: TRBV9; D gene: -; J gene: TRBJ2-1; CDR3 protein: CASSALLGREQFF; CDR3 DNA: TGTGCCAGCAGCGCCTTACTAGGTCGGGAGCAGTTCTTC
clone size: -; V gene: TRBV19; D gene: TRBD2; J gene: TRBJ2-2; CDR3 protein: CASTPSGAFTGELFF; CDR3 DNA: TGTGCCAGTACCCCTAGCGGGGCGTTCACCGGGGAGCTGTTTTTT
clone size: -; V gene: TRBV29-1; D gene: TRBD1; J gene: TRBJ2-1; CDR3 protein: CSVSRGNEQFF; CDR3 DNA: TGCAGCGTTTCCAGGGGGAATGAGCAGTTCTTC
clone size: -; V gene: TRBV5-1; D gene: -; J gene: TRBJ1-6; CDR3 protein: CASSLGWGDNSPLHF; CDR3 DNA: TGCGCCAGCAGCTTGGGTTGGGGGGATAATTCACCCCTCCACTTT
clone size: -; V gene: TRBV14; D gene: -; J gene: TRBJ1-1; CDR3 protein: CASSQDPHRAANTEAFF; CDR3 DNA: TGTGCCAGCAGCCAAGACCCCCACAGGGCAGCGAACACTGAAGCTTTCTTT
clone size: -; V gene: TRBV5-1; D gene: TRBD1; J gene: TRBJ2-1; CDR3 protein: CASSAPGTGVYNEQFF; CDR3 DNA: TGCGCCAGCAGCGCCCCCGGGACAGGGGTCTACAATGAGCAGTTCTTC
clone size: medium-sized; V gene: TRBV11-2; D gene: -; J gene: TRBJ1-1; CDR3 protein: CASSRLDGTEAFF; CDR3 DNA: TGTGCCAGCAGCCGACTCGATGGCACTGAAGCTTTCTTT
clone size: -; V gene: TRBV28; D gene: -; J gene: TRBJ1-6; CDR3 protein: CASSLDTSYNSPLHF; CDR3 DNA: TGTGCCAGCAGCCTCGACACCTCCTATAATTCACCCCTCCACTTT
clone size: few; V gene: TRBV5-4; D gene: TRBD1; J gene: TRBJ1-2; CDR3 protein: CASSSGQGTNYGYTF; CDR3 DNA: TGTGCCAGCAGCTCGGGACAGGGGACTAACTATGGCTACACCTTC
clone size: -; V gene: TRBV5-1; D gene: -; J gene: TRBJ2-5; CDR3 protein: CASSLGSGEFQETQYF; CDR3 DNA: TGCGCCAGCAGCTTGGGCTCAGGGGAGTTTCAAGAGACCCAGTACTTC
clone size: -; V gene: TRBV30; D gene: -; J gene: TRBJ2-2; CDR3 protein: CAWAGLTGELFF; CDR3 DNA: TGTGCCTGGGCCGGTTTAACCGGGGAGCTGTTTTTT
clone size: once; V gene: TRBV6-5; D gene: -; J gene: TRBJ2-7; CDR3 protein: CASSPGHPYEQYF; CDR3 DNA: TGTGCCAGCAGCCCCGGACACCCCTACGAGCAGTACTTC
clone size: -; V gene: TRBV27; D gene: -; J gene: TRBJ1-2; CDR3 protein: CASSSHLGGHRGGGGYTF; CDR3 DNA: TGTGCCAGCAGTTCTCATCTGGGGGGACACCGGGGCGGGGGTGGCTACACCTTC
clone size: -; V gene: TRBV7-6; D gene: -; J gene: TRBJ2-5; CDR3 protein: CASRGPAGETQYF; CDR3 DNA: TGTGCCAGCAGAGGGCCCGCGGGAGAGACCCAGTACTTC
clone size: -; V gene: TRBV5-4; D gene: -; J gene: TRBJ1-1; CDR3 protein: CASSPGGRGTEAFF; CDR3 DNA: TGTGCCAGCAGCCCCGGTGGGCGGGGGACTGAAGCTTTCTTT
clone size: -; V gene: TRBV29-1; D gene: TRBD1; J gene: TRBJ1-1; CDR3 protein: CSAQAQGENTEAFF; CDR3 DNA: TGCAGCGCCCAGGCCCAGGGGGAAAACACTGAAGCTTTCTTT
clone size: -; V gene: TRBV9; D gene: TRBD1; J gene: TRBJ1-2; CDR3 protein: CASSPDRGYGYTF; CDR3 DNA: TGTGCCAGCAGCCCAGACAGGGGCTATGGCTACACCTTC
clone size: -; V gene: TRBV7-9; D gene: -; J gene: TRBJ2-1; CDR3 protein: CASSGKFGVYNEQFF; CDR3 DNA: TGTGCCAGCAGCGGGAAATTCGGGGTCTACAATGAGCAGTTCTTC
clone size: -; V gene: TRBV3-1/TRBV3-2; D gene: TRBD1; J gene: TRBJ1-2; CDR3 protein: CASSQGGQKHYGYTF; CDR3 DNA: TGTGCCAGCAGCCAAGGGGGACAGAAACACTATGGCTACACCTTC
clone size: -; V gene: TRBV3-1/TRBV3-2; D gene: -; J gene: TRBJ2-7; CDR3 protein: CASSHQTRGYEQYF; CDR3 DNA: TGTGCCAGCAGCCACCAAACTAGGGGGTACGAGCAGTACTTC
clone size: few; V gene: TRBV2; D gene: -; J gene: TRBJ1-1; CDR3 protein: CASSDGRAFYTEAFF; CDR3 DNA: TGTGCCAGCAGTGACGGCAGGGCTTTTTACACTGAAGCTTTCTTT
clone size: -; V gene: TRBV6-1; D gene: TRBD1; J gene: TRBJ1-2; CDR3 protein: CASSDFDRVRGYTF; CDR3 DNA: TGTGCCAGCAGTGATTTCGACAGGGTCCGTGGCTACACCTTC
clone size: -; V gene: TRBV19; D gene: TRBD1; J gene: TRBJ1-5; CDR3 protein: CASSRDRVDQPQHF; CDR3 DNA: TGTGCCAGTAGTAGGGACAGGGTCGATCAGCCCCAGCATTTT
clone size: -; V gene: TRBV5-4; D gene: -; J gene: TRBJ2-5; CDR3 protein: CASSPPSRGLTQETQYF; CDR3 DNA: TGTGCCAGCAGCCCCCCCTCACGAGGGCTTACCCAAGAGACCCAGTACTTC
clone size: once; V gene: TRBV6-5; D gene: -; J gene: TRBJ1-5; CDR3 protein: CASSLEGVTQHF; CDR3 DNA: TGTGCCAGCAGCCTAGAGGGGGTTACCCAGCATTTT
clone size: -; V gene: TRBV14; D gene: -; J gene: TRBJ1-4; CDR3 protein: CASSLGLGIEKLFF; CDR3 DNA: TGTGCCAGCAGCCTGGGACTGGGGATCGAAAAACTGTTTTTT
clone size: -; V gene: TRBV2; D gene: TRBD1; J gene: TRBJ1-6; CDR3 protein: CASIGTGGYSPLHF; CDR3 DNA: TGTGCCAGCATTGGGACAGGGGGGTATTCACCCCTCCACTTT